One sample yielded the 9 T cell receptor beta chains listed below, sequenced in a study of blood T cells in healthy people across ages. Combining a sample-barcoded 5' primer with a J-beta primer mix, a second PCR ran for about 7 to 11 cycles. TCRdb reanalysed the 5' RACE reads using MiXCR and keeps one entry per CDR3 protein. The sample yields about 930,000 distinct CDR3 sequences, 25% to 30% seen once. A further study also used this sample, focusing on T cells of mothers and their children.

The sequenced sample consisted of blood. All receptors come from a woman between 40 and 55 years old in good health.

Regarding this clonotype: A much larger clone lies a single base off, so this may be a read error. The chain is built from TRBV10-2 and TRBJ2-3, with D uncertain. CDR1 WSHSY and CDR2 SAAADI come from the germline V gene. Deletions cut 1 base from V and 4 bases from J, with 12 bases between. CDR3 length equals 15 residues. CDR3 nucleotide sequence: TGCGCCAGCAGTGAGTTCTATGGGGTGCCAGATACGCAGTATTTT. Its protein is CASSEFYGVPDTQYF.

The CDR3 loop reads CASSQDRVSAEAFF. DNA for the CDR3: TGTGCCAGCAGCCAGGACAGGGTCTCGGCTGAAGCTTTCTTT. V usage is TRBV6-6 and J usage is TRBJ1-1; 8 bases fit TRBD1. This CDR3 contains 14 residues. CDR1 is MNHNY, CDR2 SVGAGI, per germline (reference sequence). V was clipped by 6 bases and J by 6 bases; unmatched bases: 9.

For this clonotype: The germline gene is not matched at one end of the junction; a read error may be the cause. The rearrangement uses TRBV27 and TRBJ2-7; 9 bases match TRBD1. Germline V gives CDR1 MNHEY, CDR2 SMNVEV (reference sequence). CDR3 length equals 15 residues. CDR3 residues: CAGSKTGGAIYEQYF. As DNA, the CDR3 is TGTGCCGGCAGCAAGACAGGGGGTGCGATCTACGAGCAGTACTTC.

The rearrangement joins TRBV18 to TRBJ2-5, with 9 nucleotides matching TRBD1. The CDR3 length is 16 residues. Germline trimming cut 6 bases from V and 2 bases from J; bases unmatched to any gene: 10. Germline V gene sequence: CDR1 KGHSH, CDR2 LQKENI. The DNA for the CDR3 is TGTGCCAGCTCGCACCGTGGGACAGGGACGCAAGAGACCCAGTACTTC. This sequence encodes CASSHRGTGTQETQYF.

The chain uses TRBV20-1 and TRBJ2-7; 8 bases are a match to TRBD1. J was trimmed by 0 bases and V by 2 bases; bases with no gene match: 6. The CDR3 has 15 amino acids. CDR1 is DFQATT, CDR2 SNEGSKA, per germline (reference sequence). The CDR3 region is CSARSDRDPSYEQYF. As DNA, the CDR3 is TGCAGTGCTAGATCGGACAGGGACCCCTCCTACGAGCAGTACTTC.

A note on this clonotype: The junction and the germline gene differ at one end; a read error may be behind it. The CDR3 DNA follows: TGTGCCGCCAGCAGTGGACAGTCAAGAGACGAGCAGTACTTC. Translated: CAASSGQSRDEQYF. The rearrangement joins TRBV15 to TRBJ2-7, with a weak D call TRBD1 (6 bases). The germline V gene encodes CDR1 LNHNV and CDR2 YYDKDF (reference sequence). The CDR3 spans 14 residues.

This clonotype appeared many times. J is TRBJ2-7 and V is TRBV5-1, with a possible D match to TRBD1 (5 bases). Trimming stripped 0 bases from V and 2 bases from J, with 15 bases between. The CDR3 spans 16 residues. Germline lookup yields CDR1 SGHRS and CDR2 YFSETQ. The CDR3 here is CASSLVRGLVTYEQYF. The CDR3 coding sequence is TGCGCCAGCAGCTTGGTTAGGGGCTTAGTGACCTACGAGCAGTACTTC.

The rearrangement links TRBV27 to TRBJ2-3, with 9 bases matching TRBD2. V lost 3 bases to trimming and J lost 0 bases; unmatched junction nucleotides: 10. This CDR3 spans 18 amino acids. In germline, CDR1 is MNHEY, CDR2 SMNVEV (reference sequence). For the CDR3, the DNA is TGTGCCAGCAGTTTGGGACTAGCTGGAGGAACCAGCACAGATACGCAGTATTTT. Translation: CASSLGLAGGTSTDTQYF.

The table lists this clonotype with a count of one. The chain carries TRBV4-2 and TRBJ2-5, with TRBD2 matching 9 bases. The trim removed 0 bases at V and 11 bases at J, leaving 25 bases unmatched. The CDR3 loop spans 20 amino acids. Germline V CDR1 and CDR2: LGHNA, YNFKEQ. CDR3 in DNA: TGTGCCAGCAGCCAAGACGCCGGGACTAGCAGGGGGTCTTCCTACAATGAGCAGTACTTC. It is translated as CASSQDAGTSRGSSYNEQYF.